These 4 T cell receptor beta chains were sequenced from one sample in a study of T cells in Graves' hyperthyroidism and ophthalmopathy. TCR beta CDR3 regions were amplified from RNA transcripts. The HTBI primer set was used in a first-round RT-PCR of the TCR CDR3. TCRdb called the multiplex PCR reads again in MiXCR, with one record for every CDR3 protein. The sample holds 450,000 to 500,000 distinct CDR3 sequences, approximately 23% seen once. The sequenced sample consisted of blood. These receptor sequences come from a woman aged 70 to 79 with Graves' ophthalmopathy.

The table lists this clonotype with a few counts. The chain links TRBV5-4 to TRBJ2-5; D is perhaps TRBD1 or TRBD2 (5 bases each). The CDR3 sequence is 11 residues long. Trimming pared 3 bases from V and 9 bases from J, leaving 9 bases between. Germline V gene data show CDR1 as SGHNT and CDR2 as YYREEE (reference sequence). The CDR3 region has the DNA TGTGCCAGCAGCTCTCGAGGGGCCCAGTACTTC. Translating it yields CASSSRGAQYF.

The chain links TRBV6-1 to TRBJ1-1; 11 bases are a match to TRBD1. The CDR3 is 16 residues long. The trim removed 4 bases at V and 8 bases at J, leaving 12 bases unmatched. The germline CDR1 and CDR2 sequences are MNHNS and SASEGT. CDR3 bases: TGTGCCAGCAGTGCGCATTTGGGACAGGGGGGTAAGGAAGCTTTCTTT. This gives the protein CASSAHLGQGGKEAFF.

This clonotype has only a few counts. V gene TRBV2 combines with J gene TRBJ2-5; D perhaps matches TRBD2 (6 bases). The V gene's germline CDR1 is SNHLY and CDR2 FYNNEI. The CDR3 is made up of 15 amino acids. Trimming removed 7 bases at V and 2 bases at J, with 17 bases between. CDR3 nucleotide sequence: TGTGCCAGCATTAAAGCGGGCAACCCTCAAGAGACCCAGTACTTC. This translates into CASIKAGNPQETQYF. The whole variable domain, filled in from reference TRBV2 and TRBJ2-5, reads EPEVTQTPSHQVTQMGQEVILRCVPISNHLYFYWYRQILGQKVEFLVSFYNNEISEKSEIFDDQFSVERPDGSNFTLKIRSTKLEDSAMYFCASIKAGNPQETQYFGPGTRLLVL.

The table lists this clonotype with a few counts. A much bigger clone sits one base away, suggesting this may be a read error. The V gene is TRBV28, the J gene TRBJ1-1, with D unclear. Trimming stripped 2 bases from V and 4 bases from J, with 11 bases between. Germline CDR1 and CDR2: MDHEN and SYDVKM. The CDR3 is made up of 14 amino acids. The CDR3, as DNA: TGTGCCAGCAGTTTAAGTCCGAGGAGCACTGAAGCTTTCTTT. It translates to CASSLSPRSTEAFF.